The rows below give T cell receptor beta chains drawn from one sample of a study of cytomegalovirus exposure and HLA in healthy donors. TCRdb's table, derived via immunoSEQ multiplex PCR, lists solely in-frame clones and lacks some. The table includes approximately 76,000 clones, roughly 85% detected once. The sequencing input was PBMCs. The origin of the receptors is a man aged 30 to 45 in good health and CMV-seronegative. Both conserved end residues are part of each CDR3. D genes are given only for firm matches. The size of a clone is reported for some rows only, either as once, few or many, or as a class for expanded clones.

TRBV28	-	TRBJ1-5	-	14	TGTGCCAGCAGGCCCGGGTCCGGGATCGGGTCCCAGCATTTT	CASRPGSGIGSQHF
TRBV6-9	-	TRBJ1-4	-	16	TGTGCCAGCAGTTATCGCCCCAGGGGAAACGATGGAAAACTGTTTTTT	CASSYRPRGNDGKLFF
TRBV6-4	-	TRBJ2-3	TRBD1	15	TGTGCCAGCAGTGACGGGACAGGGGGCACAGATACGCAGTATTTT	CASSDGTGGTDTQYF
TRBV7-2	-	TRBJ1-1	-	14	TGTGCCAGCAGCCCCCTCCTGCGGCCTGGAGCCGCTTTCTTT	CASSPLLRPGAAFF
TRBV5-1	once	TRBJ1-2	-	14	TGCGCCAGCAGCGGTGGGGGGGCTGACTATGGCTACACCTTC	CASSGGGADYGYTF
TRBV7-9	few	TRBJ2-5	TRBD2	15	TGTGCCAGCAGCTTAAGGGCGGGAGAGGGAGAGACCCAGTACTTC	CASSLRAGEGETQYF
TRBV6-5	-	TRBJ2-7	-	14	TGTGCCAGCAGTTACTCGCCAGGGACCTACGAGCAGTACTTC	CASSYSPGTYEQYF
TRBV6-4	-	TRBJ2-7	-	11	TGTGCCAGCAGCCCTTTACGGGAGCAGTACTTC	CASSPLREQYF
TRBV7-2	-	TRBJ2-4	-	13	TGTGCCAGCAGCCTCAAGGCGGGAAACATTCAGTACTTC	CASSLKAGNIQYF
TRBV9	-	TRBJ1-1	-	13	TGTGCCAGCAGCCGCCAGGGGAACACTGAAGCTTTCTTT	CASSRQGNTEAFF
TRBV6-6	-	TRBJ2-1	-	11	TGTGCCAGCAGTTACTCCATTGAGCAGTTCTTC	CASSYSIEQFF
TRBV5-1	-	TRBJ1-1	TRBD1	14	TGCGCCAGCAGCTTCGGGACAGCTAAATCTGAAGCTTTCTTT	CASSFGTAKSEAFF
TRBV6-6	few	TRBJ2-3	TRBD2	15	TGTGCCAGCAGTATCCCTGGGGGGGGCACAGATACGCAGTATTTT	CASSIPGGGTDTQYF
TRBV7-2	-	TRBJ1-2	-	14	TGTGCCAGCAGCTTAGGGGGCCCCAACTATGGCTACACCTTC	CASSLGGPNYGYTF
TRBV6-5	-	TRBJ1-1	TRBD1	12	TGTGCCACCAAGACAGGGATCACTGAAGCTTTCTTT	CATKTGITEAFF
TRBV11-2	-	TRBJ2-7	TRBD2	15	TGTGCCAGCAGCCGACTAGCGGGAGGCCCCTACGAGCAGTACTTC	CASSRLAGGPYEQYF
TRBV19	-	TRBJ1-1	-	12	TGTGCCAGTAACCGGGGTGGTAGTGAAGCTTTCTTT	CASNRGGSEAFF
TRBV28	-	TRBJ1-1	-	13	TGTGCCAGCAGTTTTCGGGAGAACACTGAAGCTTTCTTT	CASSFRENTEAFF
TRBV5-4	-	TRBJ2-5	-	11	TGTGCCAGCAGCTTTGGCGAGACCCAGTACTTC	CASSFGETQYF
TRBV18	-	TRBJ2-1	TRBD2	15	TGTGCCAGCTCACCAATGGCAGTAGCGGGAGGTGAGCAGTTCTTC	CASSPMAVAGGEQFF
TRBV2	-	TRBJ2-1	-	15	TGTGCCAGCAGTGCTAGCTCATGGGTGGGCAATGAGCAGTTCTTC	CASSASSWVGNEQFF
TRBV5-6	-	TRBJ2-3	TRBD2	16	TGTGCCAGCAGCTTATCTAGCGGGGGTCATGCAGATACGCAGTATTTT	CASSLSSGGHADTQYF
TRBV18	once	TRBJ2-5	TRBD1	14	TGTGCCAGCTCTCTTGGACAGGGGGGAGAGACCCAGTACTTC	CASSLGQGGETQYF
TRBV5-6	few	TRBJ1-5	-	12	TGTGCCAGCAGCTTGGGTGGAGGGATTCAGCATTTT	CASSLGGGIQHF
TRBV6-5	few	TRBJ2-3	TRBD2	16	TGTGCCAGCAGTTACTCGGGACTAGCGGGGGCCTGGGGGCAGTATTTT	CASSYSGLAGAWGQYF
TRBV7-7	-	TRBJ2-1	TRBD2	15	TGTGCTAGCAGCTTGGGGACTAGCGCTTCTAATGAGCAGTTCTTC	CASSLGTSASNEQFF
TRBV5-6	-	TRBJ1-6	-	15	TGTGCCAGCAGCCTACAGGGTAGGGTTAATGGTCCCCTCCACTTT	CASSLQGRVNGPLHF
TRBV7-2	-	TRBJ1-4	-	13	TGTGCCTCCGCAGGTTCAACTAATGAAAAACTGTTTTTT	CASAGSTNEKLFF
TRBV15	-	TRBJ1-6	-	13	TGTGCCACCAGCAGCGTTTTGAATTCACCCCTCCACTTT	CATSSVLNSPLHF
TRBV7-9	-	TRBJ2-5	-	15	TGTGCCAGCAGCTTAGGTACGGTGAAACAAGAGACCCAGTACTTC	CASSLGTVKQETQYF
TRBV6-5	-	TRBJ2-7	-	14	TGTGCCAGCATCACGGACAGACCGGGCTACGAGCAGTACTTC	CASITDRPGYEQYF
TRBV5-1	-	TRBJ2-7	-	13	TGCGCCAGCAGCTTGGAACAGGCTTACGAGCAGTACTTC	CASSLEQAYEQYF
TRBV6-5	few	TRBJ2-5	TRBD1	14	TGTGCCAGCAGTCGGAACAGGGGTGAGGAGACCCAGTACTTC	CASSRNRGEETQYF
TRBV6-6	-	TRBJ2-1	-	13	TGTGCCAGCTTGTCCTTCTCCTACAATGAGCAGTTCTTC	CASLSFSYNEQFF
TRBV6-5	-	TRBJ1-2	-	15	TGTGCCAGCAGTTACTCCCCGGGATCCTACTATGGCTACACCTTC	CASSYSPGSYYGYTF
TRBV30	-	TRBJ1-2	TRBD1	14	TGTGCCTGGAGTGGGGGTCCGACAGGGGATGGCTACACCTTC	CAWSGGPTGDGYTF
TRBV19	-	TRBJ2-2	-	14	TGTGCCAGTAGCTCAGCCGGGTACACCGGGGAGCTGTTTTTT	CASSSAGYTGELFF
TRBV30	few	TRBJ1-5	-	13	TGTGCCTGGAGTAAACAGGGCAATCAGCCCCAGCATTTT	CAWSKQGNQPQHF
TRBV7-9	few	TRBJ2-7	TRBD1	15	TGTGCCAGCAGTTCCGGGGACAGGAGCTCCTACGAGCAGTACTTC	CASSSGDRSSYEQYF
TRBV30	-	TRBJ2-7	-	13	TGTGCCTGGAGACAGGGGGGGTCCCGCGAGCAGTACTTC	CAWRQGGSREQYF
TRBV6-5	few	TRBJ1-4	-	16	TGTGCCAGCAGTTACTCGAACCGCGGGGGGCCTGAAAAACTGTTTTTT	CASSYSNRGGPEKLFF
TRBV7-2	-	TRBJ2-7	-	13	TGTGCCAGCAGCTTAGCGCGGTCCTACGAGCAGTACTTC	CASSLARSYEQYF
TRBV10-2	-	TRBJ2-2	TRBD2	14	TGCGCCAGTAGGACTAGCGATAACACCGGGGAGCTGTTTTTT	CASRTSDNTGELFF
TRBV6-6	-	TRBJ2-7	-	15	TGTGCCAGCAGTTCGCAGGGATTTGAATACTACGAGCAGTACTTC	CASSSQGFEYYEQYF
TRBV6-5	-	TRBJ1-2	-	15	TGTGCCAGCAGTGCCGCAGGCATATTGAGCTATGGCTACACCTTC	CASSAAGILSYGYTF
TRBV18	-	TRBJ2-1	-	12	TGTGCCAGCTCACCAAGGCGGGGCGAGCAGTTCTTC	CASSPRRGEQFF